The entry that follows covers one TCR beta chain sequence. Profiling relied on immunoSEQ multiplex PCR, and the TCRdb table lists in-frame clones only, not all of them. The sample lists about 230,000 clones; 65% to 85% were seen once. This entry is derived from a study of blood T cell repertoires in COVID-19. Sequencing was carried out using peripheral blood. This sequence originates from a man aged 50 to 60 with active or convalescent COVID-19.

The CDR3 sequence: CATGVGGTGELFF. CDR3 bases: TGTGCCACCGGGGTAGGGGGCACCGGGGAGCTGTTTTTT. The chain is built from TRBV24-1 and TRBJ2-2; D is perhaps TRBD1 (6 bases). V lost 9 bases to trimming and J lost 4 bases, with 11 bases between them. CDR1 and CDR2 from the germline V gene are KGHDR and SFDVKD. The CDR3 spans 13 residues.